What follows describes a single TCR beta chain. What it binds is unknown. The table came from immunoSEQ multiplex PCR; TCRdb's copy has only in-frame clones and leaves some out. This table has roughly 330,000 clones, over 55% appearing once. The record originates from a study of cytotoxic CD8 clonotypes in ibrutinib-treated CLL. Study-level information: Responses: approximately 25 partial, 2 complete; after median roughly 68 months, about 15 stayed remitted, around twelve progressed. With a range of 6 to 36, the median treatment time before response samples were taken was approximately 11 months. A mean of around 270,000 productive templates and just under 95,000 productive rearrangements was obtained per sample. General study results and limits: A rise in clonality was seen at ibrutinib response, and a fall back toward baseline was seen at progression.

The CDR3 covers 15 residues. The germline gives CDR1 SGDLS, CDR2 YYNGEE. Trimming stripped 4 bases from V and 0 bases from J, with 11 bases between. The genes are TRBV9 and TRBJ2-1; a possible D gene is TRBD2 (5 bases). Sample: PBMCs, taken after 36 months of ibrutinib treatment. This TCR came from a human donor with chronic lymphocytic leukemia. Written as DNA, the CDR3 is TGTGCCAGCAGCTTTACGGGGAGCTCCTACAATGAGCAGTTCTTC. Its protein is CASSFTGSSYNEQFF.